The clone carrying this T cell receptor beta chain has just one count. The data stem from a study of shared clonotypes between healthy human individuals. Naive CD8 cells, CD45RO-negative and positively selected for CCR7, excluded terminally differentiated effector memory CD45RA+ cells. Sequencing used immunoSEQ multiplex PCR; TCRdb keeps in-frame clones, though not all of them. The table has some 2.1 million clones, about 95% seen once. The sequenced sample consisted of naive CD8+ T cells sorted from blood. This clonotype was obtained from a man younger than 35 in good health.

The CDR3 region has the DNA TGTGCCAGCAGCTTAGTTGCGGGGGCCCCGGGAGAGCAGTACTTC. Translation: CASSLVAGAPGEQYF. The chain couples TRBV11-2 to TRBJ2-7; TRBD2 is a possible D gene (7 bases). This CDR3 region has 15 residues. The V and J ends lost 1 base and 7 bases respectively, with 17 bases between them. Germline values: CDR1 SGHAT, CDR2 FQNNGV.